What follows describes a single T cell receptor beta chain. Antigen specificity is unknown. The data stem from a study of beta chain features in type 1 diabetes. This CDR3 is 13 amino acids long. V lost 2 bases, J lost 2 bases, and 4 bases lay in between. Germline-derived CDR1 and CDR2 are MNHEY and SVGAGI. The entirety of the isolated RNA underwent reverse transcription, so expressed TCRB transcripts were sequenced. Measured with immunoSEQ multiplex PCR; TCRdb has only the in-frame clones, and not every one. The data show around 290,000 clones, about 8.5% seen once. Study observations and caveats: Any HLA type influence on TCRB rearrangement was left unresolved here.

This clonotype was sampled from a woman aged 18-29 years in good health. The specimen was central memory CD4+ T cells from blood. J is TRBJ2-4 and V is TRBV6-5; D gene unclear. CDR3 nucleotide sequence: TGTGCCAGCAGTTACGGACCCAAAAACATTCAGTACTTC. Its protein product is CASSYGPKNIQYF.